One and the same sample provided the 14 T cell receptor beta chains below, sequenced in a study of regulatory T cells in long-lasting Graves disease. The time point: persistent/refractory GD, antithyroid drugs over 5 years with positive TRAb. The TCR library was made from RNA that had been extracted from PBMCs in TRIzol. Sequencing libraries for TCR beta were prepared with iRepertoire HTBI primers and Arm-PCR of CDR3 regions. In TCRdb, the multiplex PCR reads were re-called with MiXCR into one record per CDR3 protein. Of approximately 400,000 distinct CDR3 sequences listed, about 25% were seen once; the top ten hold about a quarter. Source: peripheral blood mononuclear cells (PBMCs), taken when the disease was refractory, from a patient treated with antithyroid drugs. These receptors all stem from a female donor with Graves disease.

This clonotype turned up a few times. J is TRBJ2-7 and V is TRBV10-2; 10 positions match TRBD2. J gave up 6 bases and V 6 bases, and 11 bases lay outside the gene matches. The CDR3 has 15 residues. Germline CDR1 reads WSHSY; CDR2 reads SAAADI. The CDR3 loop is CASRQDGLAASEQYF. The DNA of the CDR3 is TGCGCCAGCAGACAGGACGGACTAGCGGCCTCCGAGCAGTACTTC.

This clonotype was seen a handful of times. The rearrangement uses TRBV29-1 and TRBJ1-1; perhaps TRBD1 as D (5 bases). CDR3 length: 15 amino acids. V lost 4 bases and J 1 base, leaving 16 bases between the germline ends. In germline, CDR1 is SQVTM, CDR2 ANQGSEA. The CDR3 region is CSVAFAGYRNTEAFF. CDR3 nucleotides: TGCAGCGTTGCCTTCGCAGGGTACCGGAACACTGAAGCTTTCTTT. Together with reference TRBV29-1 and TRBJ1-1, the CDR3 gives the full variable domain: SAVISQKPSRDICQRGTSLTIQCQVDSQVTMMFWYRQQPGQSLTLIATANQGSEATYESGFVIDKFPISRPNLTFSTLTVSNMSPEDSSIYLCSVAFAGYRNTEAFFGQGTRLTVV.

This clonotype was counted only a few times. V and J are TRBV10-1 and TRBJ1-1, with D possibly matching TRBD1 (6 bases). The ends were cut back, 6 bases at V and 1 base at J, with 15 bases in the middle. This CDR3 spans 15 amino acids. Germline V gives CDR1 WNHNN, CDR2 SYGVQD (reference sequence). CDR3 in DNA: TGCGCCAGCAGCAACACCCGGGACAAGAACACTGAAGCTTTCTTT. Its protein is CASSNTRDKNTEAFF.

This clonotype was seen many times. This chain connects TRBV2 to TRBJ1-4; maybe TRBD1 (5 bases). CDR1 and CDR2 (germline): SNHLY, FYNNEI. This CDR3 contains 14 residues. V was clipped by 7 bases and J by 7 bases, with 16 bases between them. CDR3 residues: CASISQGLGEKLFF. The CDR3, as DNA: TGTGCCAGCATCTCCCAGGGATTAGGTGAAAAACTGTTTTTT. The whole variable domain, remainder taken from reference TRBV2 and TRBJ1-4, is EPEVTQTPSHQVTQMGQEVILRCVPISNHLYFYWYRQILGQKVEFLVSFYNNEISEKSEIFDDQFSVERPDGSNFTLKIRSTKLEDSAMYFCASISQGLGEKLFFGSGTQLSVL.

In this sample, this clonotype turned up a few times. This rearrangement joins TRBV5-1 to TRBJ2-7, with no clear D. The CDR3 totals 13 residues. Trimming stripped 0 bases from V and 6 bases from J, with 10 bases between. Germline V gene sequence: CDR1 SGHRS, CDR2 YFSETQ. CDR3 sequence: CASSLAKDLEQYF. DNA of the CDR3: TGCGCCAGCAGCTTGGCCAAGGATCTCGAGCAGTACTTC.

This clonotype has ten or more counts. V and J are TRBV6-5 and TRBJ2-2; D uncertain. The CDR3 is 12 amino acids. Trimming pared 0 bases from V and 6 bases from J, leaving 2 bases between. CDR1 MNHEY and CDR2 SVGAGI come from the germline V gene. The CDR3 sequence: CASSYSAGELFF. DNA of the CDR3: TGTGCCAGCAGTTACTCTGCCGGGGAGCTGTTTTTT.

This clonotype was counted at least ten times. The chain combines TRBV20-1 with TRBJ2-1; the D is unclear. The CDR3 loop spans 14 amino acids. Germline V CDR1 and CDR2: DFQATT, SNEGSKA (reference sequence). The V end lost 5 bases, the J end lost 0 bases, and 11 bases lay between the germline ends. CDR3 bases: TGCAGTGCTGAAGCGCTGAGCTCCTACAATGAGCAGTTCTTC. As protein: CSAEALSSYNEQFF.

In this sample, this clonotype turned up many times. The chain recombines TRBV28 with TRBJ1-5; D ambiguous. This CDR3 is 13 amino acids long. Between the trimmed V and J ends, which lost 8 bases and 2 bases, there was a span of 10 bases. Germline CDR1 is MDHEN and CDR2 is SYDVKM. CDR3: CASHSGGNQPQHF. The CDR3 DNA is TGTGCCAGCCATAGCGGCGGCAATCAGCCCCAGCATTTT.

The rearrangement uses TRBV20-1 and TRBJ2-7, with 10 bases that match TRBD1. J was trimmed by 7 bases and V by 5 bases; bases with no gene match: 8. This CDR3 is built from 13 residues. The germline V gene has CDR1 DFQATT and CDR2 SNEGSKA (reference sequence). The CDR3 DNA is TGCAGTGCTCCACGACAGGGGGCGGGAGAGCAGTACTTC. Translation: CSAPRQGAGEQYF.

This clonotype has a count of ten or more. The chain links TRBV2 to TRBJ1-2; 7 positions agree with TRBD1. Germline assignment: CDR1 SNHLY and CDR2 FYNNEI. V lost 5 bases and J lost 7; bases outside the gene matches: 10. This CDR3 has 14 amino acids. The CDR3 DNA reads TGTGCCAGCAGTAAGGGGGCAGGGGTCGGTGGCTACACCTTC. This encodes CASSKGAGVGGYTF.

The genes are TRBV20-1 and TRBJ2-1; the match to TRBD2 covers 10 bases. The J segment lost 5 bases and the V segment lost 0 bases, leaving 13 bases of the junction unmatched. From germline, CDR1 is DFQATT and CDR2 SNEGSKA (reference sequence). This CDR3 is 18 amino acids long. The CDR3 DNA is TGCAGTGCTAGAGATCTGGGCGTGGCTAGCGGGAGTCACAATGAGCAGTTCTTC. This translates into CSARDLGVASGSHNEQFF.

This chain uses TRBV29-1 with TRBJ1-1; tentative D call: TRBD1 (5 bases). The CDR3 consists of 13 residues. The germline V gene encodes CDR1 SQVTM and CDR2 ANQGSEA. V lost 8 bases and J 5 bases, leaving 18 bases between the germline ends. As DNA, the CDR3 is TGCAGCTCGGGACTAGCGGGGGGGACTGAAGCTTTCTTT. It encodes CSSGLAGGTEAFF. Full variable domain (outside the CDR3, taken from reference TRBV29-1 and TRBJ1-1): SAVISQKPSRDICQRGTSLTIQCQVDSQVTMMFWYRQQPGQSLTLIATANQGSEATYESGFVIDKFPISRPNLTFSTLTVSNMSPEDSSIYLCSSGLAGGTEAFFGQGTRLTVV.

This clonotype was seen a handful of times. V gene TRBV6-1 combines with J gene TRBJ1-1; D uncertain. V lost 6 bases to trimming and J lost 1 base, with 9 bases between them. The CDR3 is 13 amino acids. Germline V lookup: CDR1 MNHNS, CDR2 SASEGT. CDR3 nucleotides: TGTGCCAGCAGGAACGCAGGGAACACTGAAGCTTTCTTT. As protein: CASRNAGNTEAFF.

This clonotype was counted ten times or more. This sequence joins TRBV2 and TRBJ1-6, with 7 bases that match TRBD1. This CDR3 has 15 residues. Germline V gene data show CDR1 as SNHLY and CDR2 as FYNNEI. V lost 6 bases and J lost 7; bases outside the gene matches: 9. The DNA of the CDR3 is TGTGCCAGCAGATTTGCGGACAGGACGAATTCACCCCTCCACTTT. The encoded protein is CASRFADRTNSPLHF.